This is a list of T cell receptor beta chains from one sample in a study of cytomegalovirus exposure and HLA in healthy donors. The method was immunoSEQ multiplex PCR; TCRdb's version includes in-frame clones alone and lacks a portion of them. The table lists more than 95,000 clones, around 84% of them singletons. The source material was PBMCs. These receptors were obtained from a young man in good health and CMV-seronegative. Each CDR3 is given with its conserved first and last residue. D genes are given only for firm matches.

>TRBJ1-5|TRBD1|TRBV4-2
TGTGCCAGCAGCCCACCGTACCAGCAGGGGGTCTCCAATCAGCCCCAGCATTTT
CASSPPYQQGVSNQPQHF
>TRBJ1-6|TRBD1|TRBV6-1
TGTGCCAGCAGTGAAGCGCCGACAGGGTATAATTCACCCCTCCACTTT
CASSEAPTGYNSPLHF
>TRBJ1-2|.|TRBV18
TGTGCCAGCTCACAAGGAGATGGCTACACCTTC
CASSQGDGYTF
>TRBJ2-3|TRBD2|TRBV5-1
TGCGCCAGCAGCTCTGGACTAGCTGGAGGGTGGGCCACAGATACGCAGTATTTT
CASSSGLAGGWATDTQYF
>TRBJ2-7|.|TRBV5-1
TGCGCCAGCAGCGGGGGCCCTACCCAATACGAGCAGTACTTC
CASSGGPTQYEQYF
>TRBJ2-1|TRBD1|TRBV5-6
TGTGCCAGCAGCTTATCAACCCCCGGGACAGGGTCTGGTGAGCAGTTCTTC
CASSLSTPGTGSGEQFF
>TRBJ2-7|.|TRBV25-1
TGTGCCAGCAGTACGACGGAGAAAGCCTACGAGCAGTACTTC
CASSTTEKAYEQYF
>TRBJ1-1|.|TRBV4-1
TGCGCCAGCAGCCAAGATCGAAAGGCGGGGACTGAAGCTTTCTTT
CASSQDRKAGTEAFF
>TRBJ2-2|TRBD1|TRBV7-9
TGTGCCAGCAGCCGATGGGACAGGAGTTCGAACACCGGGGAGCTGTTTTTT
CASSRWDRSSNTGELFF
>TRBJ2-7|TRBD2|TRBV9
TGTGCCAGCAGCCCTCAAGTAGGGCGGGGGATTCGCAACGAGCAGTACTTC
CASSPQVGRGIRNEQYF
>TRBJ1-2|.|TRBV6-5
TGTGCCAGCGTCTCGACAGGAAATGGCTACACCTTC
CASVSTGNGYTF
>TRBJ1-2|TRBD1|TRBV4-2
TGTGCCAGCAGCCCAGCAGGACAGGACCCCTATGGCTACACCTTC
CASSPAGQDPYGYTF
>TRBJ2-3|.|TRBV11-2
TGTGCCAGCAGCTTTCTGCGGAGCACAGATACGCAGTATTTT
CASSFLRSTDTQYF